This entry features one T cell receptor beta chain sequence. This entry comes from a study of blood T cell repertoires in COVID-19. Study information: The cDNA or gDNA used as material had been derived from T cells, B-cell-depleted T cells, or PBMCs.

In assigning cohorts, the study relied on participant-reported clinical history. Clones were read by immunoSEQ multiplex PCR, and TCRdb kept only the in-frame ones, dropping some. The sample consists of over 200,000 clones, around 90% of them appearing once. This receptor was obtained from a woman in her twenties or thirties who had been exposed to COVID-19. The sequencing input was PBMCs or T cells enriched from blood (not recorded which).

DNA for the CDR3: TGTGCCATCAGCTCACAGGGGAACACTGAAGCTTTCTTT. Translating it yields CAISSQGNTEAFF. The chain recombines TRBV10-3 with TRBJ1-1, with a weak D call TRBD1 (6 bases). The ends were cut back, 6 bases at V and 1 base at J, with 9 bases in the middle. This CDR3 region has 13 residues. Germline CDR1 reads ENHRY; CDR2 reads SYGVKD.